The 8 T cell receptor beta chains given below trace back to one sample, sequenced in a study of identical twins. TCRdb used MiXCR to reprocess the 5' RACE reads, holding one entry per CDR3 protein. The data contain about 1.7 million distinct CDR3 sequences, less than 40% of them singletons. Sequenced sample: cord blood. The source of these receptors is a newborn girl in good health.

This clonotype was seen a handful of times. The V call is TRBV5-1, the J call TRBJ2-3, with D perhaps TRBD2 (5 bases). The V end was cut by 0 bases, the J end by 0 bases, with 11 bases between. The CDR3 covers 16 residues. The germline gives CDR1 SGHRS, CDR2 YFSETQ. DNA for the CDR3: TGCGCCAGCAGCTTGGCCCCTAGCCCTAGCACAGATACGCAGTATTTT. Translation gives CASSLAPSPSTDTQYF.

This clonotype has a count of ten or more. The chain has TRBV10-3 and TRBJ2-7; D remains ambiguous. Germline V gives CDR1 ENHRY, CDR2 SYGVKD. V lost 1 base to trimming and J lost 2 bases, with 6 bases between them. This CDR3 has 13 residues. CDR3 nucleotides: TGTGCCATCAGTGAGTACGGTGCCTACGAGCAGTACTTC. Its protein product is CAISEYGAYEQYF.

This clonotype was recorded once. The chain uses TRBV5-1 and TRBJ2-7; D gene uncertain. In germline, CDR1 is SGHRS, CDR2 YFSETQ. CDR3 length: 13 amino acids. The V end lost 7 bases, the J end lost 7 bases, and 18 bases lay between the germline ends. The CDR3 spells CASGGYSYNEQYF. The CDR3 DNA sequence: TGCGCCAGCGGTGGGTATTCCTACAATGAGCAGTACTTC.

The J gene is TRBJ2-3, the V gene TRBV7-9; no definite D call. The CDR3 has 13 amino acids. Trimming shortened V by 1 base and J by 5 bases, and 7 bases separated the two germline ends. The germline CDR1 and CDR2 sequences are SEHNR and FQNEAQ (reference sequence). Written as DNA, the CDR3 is TGTGCCAGCAGCTTAGACGGGCTAGATACGCAGTATTTT. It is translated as CASSLDGLDTQYF.

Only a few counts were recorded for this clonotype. CDR3 sequence reads: CASSYGTDRPLHF. CDR3 nucleotide sequence: TGTGCCAGCAGCTACGGGACCGATCGGCCCCTCCACTTT. This sequence joins TRBV7-6 and TRBJ1-6; TRBD1 is a possible D gene (5 bases). Germline V gene lookup returns CDR1 SGHVS and CDR2 FNYEAQ. Trimming pared 4 bases from V and 13 bases from J, leaving 14 bases between. This CDR3 is 13 amino acids long.

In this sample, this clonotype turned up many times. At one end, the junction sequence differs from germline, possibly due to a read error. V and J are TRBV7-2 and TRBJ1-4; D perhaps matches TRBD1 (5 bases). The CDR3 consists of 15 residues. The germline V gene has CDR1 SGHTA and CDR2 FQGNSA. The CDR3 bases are TGTGCCAGCAGTTTAGCGGGGCCAACTAATGAAAAACTGTTTTTT. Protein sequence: CASSLAGPTNEKLFF.

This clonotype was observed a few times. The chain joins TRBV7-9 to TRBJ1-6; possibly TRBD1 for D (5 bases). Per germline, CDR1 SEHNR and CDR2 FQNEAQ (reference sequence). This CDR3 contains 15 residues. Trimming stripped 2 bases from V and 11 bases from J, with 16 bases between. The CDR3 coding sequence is TGTGCCAGCAGCTTACATAGGGGACTGATTGCACCCCTCCACTTT. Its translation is CASSLHRGLIAPLHF.

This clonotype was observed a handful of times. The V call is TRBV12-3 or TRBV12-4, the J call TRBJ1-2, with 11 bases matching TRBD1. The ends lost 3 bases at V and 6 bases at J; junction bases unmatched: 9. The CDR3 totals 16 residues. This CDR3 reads CASSFRGDRGLNGYTF. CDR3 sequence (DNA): TGTGCCAGCAGTTTCCGAGGGGACAGGGGGTTGAATGGCTACACCTTC.